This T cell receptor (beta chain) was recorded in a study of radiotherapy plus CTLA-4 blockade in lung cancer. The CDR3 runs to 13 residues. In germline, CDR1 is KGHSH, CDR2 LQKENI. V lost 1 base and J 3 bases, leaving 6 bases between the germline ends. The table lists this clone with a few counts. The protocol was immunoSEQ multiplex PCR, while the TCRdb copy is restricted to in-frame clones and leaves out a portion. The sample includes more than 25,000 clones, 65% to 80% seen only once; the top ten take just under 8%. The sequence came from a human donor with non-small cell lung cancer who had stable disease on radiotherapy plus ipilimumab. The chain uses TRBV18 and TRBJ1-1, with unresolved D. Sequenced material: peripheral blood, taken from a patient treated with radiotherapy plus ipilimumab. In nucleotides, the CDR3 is TGTGCCAGCTCACCACGGACGGACACTGAAGCTTTCTTT. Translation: CASSPRTDTEAFF.